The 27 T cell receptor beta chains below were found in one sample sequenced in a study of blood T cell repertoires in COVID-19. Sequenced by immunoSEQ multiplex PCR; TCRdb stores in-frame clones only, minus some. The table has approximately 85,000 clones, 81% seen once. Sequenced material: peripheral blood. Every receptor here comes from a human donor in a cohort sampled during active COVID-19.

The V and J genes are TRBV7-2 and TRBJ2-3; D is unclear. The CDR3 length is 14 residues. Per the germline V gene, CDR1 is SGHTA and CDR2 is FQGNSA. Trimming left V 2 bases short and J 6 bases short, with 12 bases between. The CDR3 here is CASSLITGSDTQYF. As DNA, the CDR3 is TGTGCCAGCAGCTTAATTACCGGGTCGGATACGCAGTATTTT.

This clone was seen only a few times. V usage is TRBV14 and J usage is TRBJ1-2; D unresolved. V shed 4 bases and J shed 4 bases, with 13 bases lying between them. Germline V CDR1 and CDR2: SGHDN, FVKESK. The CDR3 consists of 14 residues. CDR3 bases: TGTGCCAGCAGCCCCACGACAATGGGCTATGGCTACACCTTC. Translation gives CASSPTTMGYGYTF.

CDR3 protein: CASSLEGWASPLHF. CDR3 nucleotide sequence: TGCGCCAGCAGCTTGGAGGGGTGGGCTTCACCCCTCCACTTT. The chain is built from TRBV5-1 and TRBJ1-6; D possibly corresponds to TRBD1 (5 bases). Germline CDR1 SGHRS, CDR2 YFSETQ. Trimming left V 0 bases short and J 9 bases short, with 10 bases between. The CDR3 extends over 14 amino acids.

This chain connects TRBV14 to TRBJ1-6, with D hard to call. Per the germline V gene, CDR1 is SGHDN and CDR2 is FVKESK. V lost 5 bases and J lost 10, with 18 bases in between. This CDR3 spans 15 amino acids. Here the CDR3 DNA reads TGTGCCAGCAGCAGAACGCAAGGGAGGGAGTCACCCCTCCACTTT. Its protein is CASSRTQGRESPLHF.

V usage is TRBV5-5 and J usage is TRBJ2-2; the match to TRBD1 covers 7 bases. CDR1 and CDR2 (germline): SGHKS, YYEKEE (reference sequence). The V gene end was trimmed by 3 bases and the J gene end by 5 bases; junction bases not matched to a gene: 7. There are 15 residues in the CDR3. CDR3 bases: TGTGCCAGCAGCTGGGACAGCCGAGGTACCGGGGAGCTGTTTTTT. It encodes CASSWDSRGTGELFF. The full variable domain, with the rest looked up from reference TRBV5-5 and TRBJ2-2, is DAGVTQSPTHLIKTRGQQVTLRCSPISGHKSVSWYQQVLGQGPQFIFQYYEKEERGRGNFPDRFSARQFPNYSSELNVNALLLGDSALYLCASSWDSRGTGELFFGEGSRLTVL.

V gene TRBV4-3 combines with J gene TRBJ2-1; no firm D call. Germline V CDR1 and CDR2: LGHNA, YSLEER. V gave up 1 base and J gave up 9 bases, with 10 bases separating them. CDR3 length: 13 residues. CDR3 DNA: TGCGCCAGCAGCCAAGGTGTAGATAGTGAGCAGTTCTTC. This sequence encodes CASSQGVDSEQFF.

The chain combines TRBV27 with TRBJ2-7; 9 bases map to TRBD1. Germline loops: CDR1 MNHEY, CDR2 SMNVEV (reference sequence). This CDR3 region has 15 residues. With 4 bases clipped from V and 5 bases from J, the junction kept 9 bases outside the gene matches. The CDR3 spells CASSSFFGTGNEQYF. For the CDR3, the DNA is TGTGCCAGCAGTTCCTTCTTCGGGACAGGGAACGAGCAGTACTTC.

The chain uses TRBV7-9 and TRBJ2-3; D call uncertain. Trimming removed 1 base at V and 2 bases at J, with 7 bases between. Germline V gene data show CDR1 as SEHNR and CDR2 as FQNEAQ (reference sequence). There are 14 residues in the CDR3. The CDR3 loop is CASSLVSVTDTQYF. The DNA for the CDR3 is TGTGCCAGCAGCTTAGTATCAGTCACAGATACGCAGTATTTT.

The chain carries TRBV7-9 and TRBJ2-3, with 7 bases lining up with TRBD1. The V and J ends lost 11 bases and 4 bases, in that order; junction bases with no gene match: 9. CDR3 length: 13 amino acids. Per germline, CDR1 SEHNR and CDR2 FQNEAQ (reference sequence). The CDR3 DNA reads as TGTGCCCACCAGGGGGTGAGCGCAGATACGCAGTATTTT. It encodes CAHQGVSADTQYF.

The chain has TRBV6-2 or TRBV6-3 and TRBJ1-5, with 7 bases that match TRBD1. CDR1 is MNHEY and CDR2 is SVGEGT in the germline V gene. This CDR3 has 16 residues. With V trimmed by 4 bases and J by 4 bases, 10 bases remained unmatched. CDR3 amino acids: CASSSETGVGNQPQHF. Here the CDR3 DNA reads TGTGCCAGCAGTTCAGAAACAGGGGTGGGAAATCAGCCCCAGCATTTT.

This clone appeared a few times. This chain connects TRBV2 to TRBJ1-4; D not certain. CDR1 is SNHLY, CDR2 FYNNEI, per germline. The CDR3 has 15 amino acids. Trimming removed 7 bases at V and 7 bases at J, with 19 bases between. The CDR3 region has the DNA TGTGCCAGCACTAACCAGGTCGCCTCCTTTGAAAAACTGTTTTTT. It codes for CASTNQVASFEKLFF.

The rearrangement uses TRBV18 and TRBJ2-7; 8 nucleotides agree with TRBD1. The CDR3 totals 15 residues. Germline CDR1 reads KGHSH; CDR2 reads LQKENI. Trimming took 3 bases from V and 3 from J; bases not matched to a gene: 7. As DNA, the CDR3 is TGTGCCAGCTCACCGGCAGGACAGGGAATCTACGAGCAGTACTTC. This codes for CASSPAGQGIYEQYF.

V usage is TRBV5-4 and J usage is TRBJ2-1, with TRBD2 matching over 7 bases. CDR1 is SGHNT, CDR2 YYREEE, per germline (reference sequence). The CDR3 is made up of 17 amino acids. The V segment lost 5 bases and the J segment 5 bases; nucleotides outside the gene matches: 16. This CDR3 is CASRPRPGGGPHNEQFF. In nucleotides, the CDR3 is TGTGCCAGCAGGCCCCGGCCTGGCGGGGGACCGCACAATGAGCAGTTCTTC.

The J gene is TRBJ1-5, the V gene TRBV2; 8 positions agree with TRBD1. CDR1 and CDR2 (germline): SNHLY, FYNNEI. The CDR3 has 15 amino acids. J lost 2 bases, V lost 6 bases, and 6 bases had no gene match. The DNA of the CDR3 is TGTGCCAGCAGCGGAGACAGGGGAGGCAATCAGCCCCAGCATTTT. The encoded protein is CASSGDRGGNQPQHF.

CDR3 sequence reads: CASSVDQGRSAKNIQYF. The CDR3 nucleotides are TGTGCCAGCAGCGTAGACCAGGGCCGCTCGGCCAAAAACATTCAGTACTTC. This chain joins TRBV9 and TRBJ2-4; D perhaps matches TRBD1 (5 bases). V lost 0 bases to trimming and J lost 1 base, with 14 bases between them. CDR1 and CDR2 (germline): SGDLS, YYNGEE. The CDR3 length is 17 residues.

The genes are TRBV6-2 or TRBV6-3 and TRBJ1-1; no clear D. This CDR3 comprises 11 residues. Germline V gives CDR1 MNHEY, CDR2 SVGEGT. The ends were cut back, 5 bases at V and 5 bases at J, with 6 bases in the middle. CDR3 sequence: CASSQATEAFF. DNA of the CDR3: TGTGCCAGCAGTCAGGCAACTGAAGCTTTCTTT.

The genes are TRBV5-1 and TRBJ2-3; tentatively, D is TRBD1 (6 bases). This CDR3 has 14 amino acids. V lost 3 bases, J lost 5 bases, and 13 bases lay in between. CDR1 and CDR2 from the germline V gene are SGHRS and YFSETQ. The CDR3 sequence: CASSSLPGQDTQYF. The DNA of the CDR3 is TGCGCCAGCAGCTCCTTACCGGGACAAGATACGCAGTATTTT.

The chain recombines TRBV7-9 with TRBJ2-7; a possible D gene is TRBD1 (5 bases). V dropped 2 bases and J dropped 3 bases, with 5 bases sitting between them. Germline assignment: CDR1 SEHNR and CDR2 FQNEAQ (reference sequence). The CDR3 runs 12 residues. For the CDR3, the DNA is TGTGCCAGCAGCTTACAGGGCTACGAGCAGTACTTC. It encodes CASSLQGYEQYF.

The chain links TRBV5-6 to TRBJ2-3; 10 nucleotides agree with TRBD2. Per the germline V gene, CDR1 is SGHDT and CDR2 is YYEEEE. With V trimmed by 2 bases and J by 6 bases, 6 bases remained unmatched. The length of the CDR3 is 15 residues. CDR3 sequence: CASSFALAGADTQYF. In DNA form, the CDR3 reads TGTGCCAGCAGCTTCGCCCTAGCGGGGGCGGATACGCAGTATTTT.

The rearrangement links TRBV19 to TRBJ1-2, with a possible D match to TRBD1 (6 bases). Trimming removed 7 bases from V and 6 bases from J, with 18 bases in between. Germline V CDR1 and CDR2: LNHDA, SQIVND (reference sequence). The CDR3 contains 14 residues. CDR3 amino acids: CASNVRDIDDGYTF. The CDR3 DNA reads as TGTGCCAGTAATGTCCGGGACATTGATGATGGCTACACCTTC.

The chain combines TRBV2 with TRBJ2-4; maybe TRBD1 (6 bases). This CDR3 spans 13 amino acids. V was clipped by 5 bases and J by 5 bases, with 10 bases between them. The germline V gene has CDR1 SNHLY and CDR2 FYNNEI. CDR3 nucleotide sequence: TGTGCCAGCAGTCTTTACAGGGAAAACATTCAGTACTTC. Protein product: CASSLYRENIQYF.

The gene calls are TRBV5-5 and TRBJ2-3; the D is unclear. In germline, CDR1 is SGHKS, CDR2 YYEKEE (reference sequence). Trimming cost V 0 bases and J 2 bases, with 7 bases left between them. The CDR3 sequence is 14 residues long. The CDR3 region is CASSLVGITDTQYF. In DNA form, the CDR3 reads TGTGCCAGCAGCTTGGTTGGCATCACAGATACGCAGTATTTT.

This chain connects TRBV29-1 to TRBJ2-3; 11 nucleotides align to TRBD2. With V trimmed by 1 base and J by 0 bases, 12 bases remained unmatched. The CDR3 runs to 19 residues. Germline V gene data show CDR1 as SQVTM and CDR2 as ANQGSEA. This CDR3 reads CSVEGLLAGGPLSTDTQYF. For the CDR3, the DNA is TGCAGCGTTGAAGGCCTCCTAGCGGGGGGACCACTGAGCACAGATACGCAGTATTTT.

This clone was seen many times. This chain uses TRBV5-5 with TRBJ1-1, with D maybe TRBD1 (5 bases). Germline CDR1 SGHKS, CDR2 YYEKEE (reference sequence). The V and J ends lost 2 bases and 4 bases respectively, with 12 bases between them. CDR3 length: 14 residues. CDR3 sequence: CASSFGQGPTEAFF. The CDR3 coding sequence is TGTGCCAGCAGCTTCGGGCAGGGTCCCACTGAAGCTTTCTTT.

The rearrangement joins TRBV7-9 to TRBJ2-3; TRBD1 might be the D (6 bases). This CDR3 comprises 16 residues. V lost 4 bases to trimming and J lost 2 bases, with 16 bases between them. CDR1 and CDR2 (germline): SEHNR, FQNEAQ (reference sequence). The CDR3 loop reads CASSSLGQIVTDTQYF. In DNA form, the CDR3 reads TGTGCCAGCAGCTCACTCGGACAGATAGTCACAGATACGCAGTATTTT.

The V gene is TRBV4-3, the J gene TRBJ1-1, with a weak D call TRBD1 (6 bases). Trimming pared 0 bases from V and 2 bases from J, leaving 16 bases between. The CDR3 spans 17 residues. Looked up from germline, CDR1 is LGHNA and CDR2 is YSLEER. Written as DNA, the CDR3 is TGCGCCAGCAGCCAAGATACGAGGCAGGGGTTTAACACTGAAGCTTTCTTT. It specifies CASSQDTRQGFNTEAFF.

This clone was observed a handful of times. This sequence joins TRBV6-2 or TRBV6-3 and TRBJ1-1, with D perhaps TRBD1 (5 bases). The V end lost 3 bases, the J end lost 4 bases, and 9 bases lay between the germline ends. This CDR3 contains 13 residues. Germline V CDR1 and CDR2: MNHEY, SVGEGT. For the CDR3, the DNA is TGTGCCAGCAGTTATCAGGGCACCACTGAAGCTTTCTTT. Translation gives CASSYQGTTEAFF.